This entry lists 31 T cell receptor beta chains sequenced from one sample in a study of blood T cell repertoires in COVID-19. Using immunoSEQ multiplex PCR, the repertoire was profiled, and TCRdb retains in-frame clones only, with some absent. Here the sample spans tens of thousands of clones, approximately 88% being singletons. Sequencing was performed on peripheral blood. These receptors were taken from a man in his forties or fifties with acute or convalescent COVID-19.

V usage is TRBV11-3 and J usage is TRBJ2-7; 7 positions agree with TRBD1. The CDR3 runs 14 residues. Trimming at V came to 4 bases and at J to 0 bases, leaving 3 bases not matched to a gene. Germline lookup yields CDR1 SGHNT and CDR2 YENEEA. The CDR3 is CASSSGQLSYEQYF. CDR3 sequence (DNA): TGTGCCAGCAGCTCGGGACAGCTCTCCTACGAGCAGTACTTC.

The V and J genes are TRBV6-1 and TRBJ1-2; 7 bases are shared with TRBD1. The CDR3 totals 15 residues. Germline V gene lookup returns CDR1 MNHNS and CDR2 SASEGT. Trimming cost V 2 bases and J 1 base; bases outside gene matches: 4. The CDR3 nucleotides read TGTGCCAGCAGTGAACTCAGGGGGGATAACTATGGCTACACCTTC. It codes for CASSELRGDNYGYTF.

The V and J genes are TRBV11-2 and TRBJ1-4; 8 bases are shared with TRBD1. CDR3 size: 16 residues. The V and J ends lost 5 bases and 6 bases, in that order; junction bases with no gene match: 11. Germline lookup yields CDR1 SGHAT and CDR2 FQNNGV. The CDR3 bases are TGTGCCAGCAGCCCCGACCAGGGGGCGCGAGATGAAAAACTGTTTTTT. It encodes CASSPDQGARDEKLFF.

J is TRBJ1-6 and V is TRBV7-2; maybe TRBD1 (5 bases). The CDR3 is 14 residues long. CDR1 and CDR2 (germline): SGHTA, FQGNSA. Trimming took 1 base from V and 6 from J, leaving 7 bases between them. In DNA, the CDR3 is TGTGCCAGCAGCTTAGTCAGGGCTAATTCACCCCTCCACTTT. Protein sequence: CASSLVRANSPLHF.

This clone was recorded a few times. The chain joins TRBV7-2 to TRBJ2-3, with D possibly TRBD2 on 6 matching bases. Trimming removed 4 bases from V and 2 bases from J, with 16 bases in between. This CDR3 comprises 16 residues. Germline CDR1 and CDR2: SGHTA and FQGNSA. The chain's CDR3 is CASSYLGAGNTDTQYF. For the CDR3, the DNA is TGTGCCAGCAGCTACCTAGGAGCGGGCAACACAGATACGCAGTATTTT. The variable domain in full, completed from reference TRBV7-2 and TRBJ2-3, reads GAGVSQSPSNKVTEKGKDVELRCDPISGHTALYWYRQSLGQGLEFLIYFQGNSAPDKSGLPSDRFSAERTGGSVSTLTIQRTQQEDSAVYLCASSYLGAGNTDTQYFGPGTRLTVL.

CDR3 nucleotide sequence: TGTGCCAGCAGCCAAGGAGGTCCAGGGGGCGTCCTGAACACTGAAGCTTTCTTT. Its protein product is CASSQGGPGGVLNTEAFF. The J gene is TRBJ1-1, the V gene TRBV4-2; 8 bases line up with TRBD1. This CDR3 region has 18 residues. CDR1 and CDR2 from the germline V gene are LGHNA and YNFKEQ. V lost 1 base to trimming and J lost 0 bases; unmatched junction nucleotides: 10.

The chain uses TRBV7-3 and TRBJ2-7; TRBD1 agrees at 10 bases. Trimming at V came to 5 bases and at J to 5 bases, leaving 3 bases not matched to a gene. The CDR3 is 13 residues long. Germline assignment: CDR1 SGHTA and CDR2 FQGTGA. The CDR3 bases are TGTGCCAGCAGCGCAGGGACAGGGGACGAGCAGTACTTC. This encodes CASSAGTGDEQYF.

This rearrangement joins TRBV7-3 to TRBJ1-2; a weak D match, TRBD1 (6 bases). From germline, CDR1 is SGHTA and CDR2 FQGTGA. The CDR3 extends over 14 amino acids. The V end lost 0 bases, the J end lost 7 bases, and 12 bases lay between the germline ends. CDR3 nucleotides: TGTGCCAGCAGCTTAACGACGGGGGGCTCTGGCTACACCTTC. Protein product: CASSLTTGGSGYTF. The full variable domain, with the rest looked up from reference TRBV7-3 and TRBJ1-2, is GAGVSQTPSNKVTEKGKYVELRCDPISGHTALYWYRQSLGQGPEFLIYFQGTGAADDSGLPNDRFFAVRPEGSVSTLKIQRTERGDSAVYLCASSLTTGGSGYTFGSGTRLTVV.

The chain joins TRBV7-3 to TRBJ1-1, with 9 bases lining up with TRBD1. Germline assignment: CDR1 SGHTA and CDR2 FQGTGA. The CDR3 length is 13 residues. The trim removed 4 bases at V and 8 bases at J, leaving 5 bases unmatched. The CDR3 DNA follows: TGTGCCAGCAGCTCTACAGGGGGCGTGGAAGCTTTCTTT. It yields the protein CASSSTGGVEAFF.

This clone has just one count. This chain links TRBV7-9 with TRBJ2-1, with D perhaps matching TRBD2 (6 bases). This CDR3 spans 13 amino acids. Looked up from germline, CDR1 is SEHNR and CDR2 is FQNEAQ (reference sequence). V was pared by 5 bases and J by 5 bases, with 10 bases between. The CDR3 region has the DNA TGTGCCAGCAGCAAAAGACTAGACAATGAGCAGTTCTTC. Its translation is CASSKRLDNEQFF. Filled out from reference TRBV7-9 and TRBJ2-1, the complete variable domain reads DTGVSQNPRHKITKRGQNVTFRCDPISEHNRLYWYRQTLGQGPEFLTYFQNEAQLEKSRLLSDRFSAERPKGSFSTLEIQRTEQGDSAMYLCASSKRLDNEQFFGPGTRLTVL.

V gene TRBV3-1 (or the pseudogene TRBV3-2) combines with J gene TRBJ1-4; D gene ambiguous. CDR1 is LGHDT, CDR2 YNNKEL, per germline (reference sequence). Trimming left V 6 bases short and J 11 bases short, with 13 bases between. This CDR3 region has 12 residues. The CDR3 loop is CASSLRREKLFF. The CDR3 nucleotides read TGTGCCAGCAGTCTTCGGCGGGAGAAACTGTTTTTT.

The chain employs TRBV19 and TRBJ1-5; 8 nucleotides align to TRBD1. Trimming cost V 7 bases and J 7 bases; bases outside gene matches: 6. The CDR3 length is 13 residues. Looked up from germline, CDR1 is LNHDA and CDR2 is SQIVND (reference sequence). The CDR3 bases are TGTGCCAGTAATACAGGGGGAGAGCAGCCCCAGCATTTT. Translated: CASNTGGEQPQHF.

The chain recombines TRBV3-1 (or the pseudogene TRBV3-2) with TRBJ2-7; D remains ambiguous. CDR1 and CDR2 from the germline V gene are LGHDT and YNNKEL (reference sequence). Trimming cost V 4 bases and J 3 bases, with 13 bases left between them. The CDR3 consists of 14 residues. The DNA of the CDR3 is TGTGCCAGCAGCCCGAAGTACCGAGACTACGAGCAGTACTTC. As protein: CASSPKYRDYEQYF.

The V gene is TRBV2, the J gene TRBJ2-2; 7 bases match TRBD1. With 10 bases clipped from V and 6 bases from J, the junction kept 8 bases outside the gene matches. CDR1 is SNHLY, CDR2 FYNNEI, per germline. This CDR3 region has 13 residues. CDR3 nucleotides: TGTGCCACCATTCAGGGGGAATCCGGGGAGCTGTTTTTT. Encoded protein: CATIQGESGELFF.

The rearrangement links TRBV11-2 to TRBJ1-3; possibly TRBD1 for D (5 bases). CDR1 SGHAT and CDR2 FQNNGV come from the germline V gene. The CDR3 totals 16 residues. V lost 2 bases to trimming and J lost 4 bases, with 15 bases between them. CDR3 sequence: CASSLLDRVFGNTIYF. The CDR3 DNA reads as TGTGCCAGCAGCTTATTAGACAGAGTGTTCGGAAACACCATATATTTT.

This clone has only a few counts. For the CDR3, the DNA is TGCAGCGTTTTGGCAGGGAATTCGAATGGCTACACCTTC. This codes for CSVLAGNSNGYTF. V usage is TRBV29-1 and J usage is TRBJ1-2; the D gene is possibly TRBD1 (5 bases). Trimming removed 5 bases at V and 6 bases at J, with 16 bases between. The CDR3 consists of 13 residues. Germline CDR1 is SQVTM and CDR2 is ANQGSEA.

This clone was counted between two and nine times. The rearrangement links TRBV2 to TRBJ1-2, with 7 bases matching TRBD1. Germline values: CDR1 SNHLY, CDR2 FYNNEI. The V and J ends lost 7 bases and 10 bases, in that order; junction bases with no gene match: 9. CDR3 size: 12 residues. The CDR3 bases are TGTGCCAGCAACCCGACAGGGCGGGTCTACACCTTC. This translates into CASNPTGRVYTF. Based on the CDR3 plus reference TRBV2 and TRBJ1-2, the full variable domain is EPEVTQTPSHQVTQMGQEVILRCVPISNHLYFYWYRQILGQKVEFLVSFYNNEISEKSEIFDDQFSVERPDGSNFTLKIRSTKLEDSAMYFCASNPTGRVYTFGSGTRLTVV.

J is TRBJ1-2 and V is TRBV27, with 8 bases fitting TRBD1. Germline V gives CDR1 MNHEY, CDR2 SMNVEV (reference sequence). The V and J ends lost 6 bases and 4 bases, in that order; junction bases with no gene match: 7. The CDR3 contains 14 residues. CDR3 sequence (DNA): TGTGCCAGCAGCCACCCAGGGGGCGCCTATGGCTACACCTTC. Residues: CASSHPGGAYGYTF.

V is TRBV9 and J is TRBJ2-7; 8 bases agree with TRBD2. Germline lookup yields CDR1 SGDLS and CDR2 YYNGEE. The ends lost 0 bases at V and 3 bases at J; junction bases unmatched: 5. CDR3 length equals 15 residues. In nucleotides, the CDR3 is TGTGCCAGCAGCGTAGGTACTAGCGGCCACTACGAGCAGTACTTC. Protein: CASSVGTSGHYEQYF. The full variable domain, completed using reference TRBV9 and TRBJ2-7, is DSGVTQTPKHLITATGQRVTLRCSPRSGDLSVYWYQQSLDQGLQFLIQYYNGEERAKGNILERFSAQQFPDLHSELNLSSLELGDSALYFCASSVGTSGHYEQYFGPGTRLTVT.

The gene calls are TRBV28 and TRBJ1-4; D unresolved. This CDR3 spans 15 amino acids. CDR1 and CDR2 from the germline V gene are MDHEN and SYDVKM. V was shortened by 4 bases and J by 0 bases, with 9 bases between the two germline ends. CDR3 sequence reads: CASSSAQATNEKLFF. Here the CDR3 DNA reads TGTGCCAGCAGTTCCGCACAAGCAACTAATGAAAAACTGTTTTTT.

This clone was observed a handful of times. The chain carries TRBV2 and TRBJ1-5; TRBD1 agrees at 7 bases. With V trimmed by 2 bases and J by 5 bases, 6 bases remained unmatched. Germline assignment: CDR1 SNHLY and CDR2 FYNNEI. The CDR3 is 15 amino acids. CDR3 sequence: CASSERGGGYQPQHF. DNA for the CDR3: TGTGCCAGCAGTGAAAGAGGGGGCGGTTATCAGCCCCAGCATTTT.

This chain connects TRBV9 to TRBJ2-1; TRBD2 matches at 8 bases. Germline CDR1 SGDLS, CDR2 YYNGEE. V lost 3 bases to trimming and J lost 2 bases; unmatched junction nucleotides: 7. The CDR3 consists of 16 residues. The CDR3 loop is CASSAYKRGTYNEQFF. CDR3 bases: TGTGCCAGCAGCGCATACAAGCGGGGGACCTACAATGAGCAGTTCTTC.

CDR3: CASSQGGGYEQYF. The CDR3 bases are TGTGCCAGTAGTCAGGGGGGTGGCTACGAGCAGTACTTC. The rearrangement joins TRBV19 to TRBJ2-7; weak D call: TRBD1 (7 bases). The ends were cut back, 5 bases at V and 3 bases at J, with 11 bases in the middle. The CDR3 is 13 amino acids. CDR1 and CDR2 (germline): LNHDA, SQIVND (reference sequence).

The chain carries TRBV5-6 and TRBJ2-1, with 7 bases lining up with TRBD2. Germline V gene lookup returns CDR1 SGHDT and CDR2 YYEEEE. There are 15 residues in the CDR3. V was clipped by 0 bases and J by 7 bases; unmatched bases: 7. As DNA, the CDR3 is TGTGCCAGCAGCTTGGTGGGGGGGAACGGGAATGAGCAGTTCTTC. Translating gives CASSLVGGNGNEQFF.

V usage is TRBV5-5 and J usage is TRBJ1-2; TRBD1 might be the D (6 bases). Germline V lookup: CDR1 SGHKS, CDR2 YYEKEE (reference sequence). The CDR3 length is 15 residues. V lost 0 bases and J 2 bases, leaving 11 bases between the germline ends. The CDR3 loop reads CASSLAITGNYGYTF. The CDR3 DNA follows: TGTGCCAGCAGCTTGGCCATCACAGGGAACTATGGCTACACCTTC.

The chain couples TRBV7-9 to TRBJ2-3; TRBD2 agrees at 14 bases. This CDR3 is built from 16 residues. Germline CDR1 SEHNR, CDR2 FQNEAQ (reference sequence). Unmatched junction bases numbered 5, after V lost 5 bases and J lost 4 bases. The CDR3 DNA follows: TGTGCCAGCAGCCCGGGACTAGCGGGAGAGGCAGATACGCAGTATTTT. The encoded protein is CASSPGLAGEADTQYF.

The DNA of the CDR3 is TGTGCCAGCAGTTTCCTTTCCGGGACAGAGAGTTATAATTCACCCCTCCACTTT. It encodes CASSFLSGTESYNSPLHF. The chain recombines TRBV27 with TRBJ1-6; 7 nucleotides match TRBD1. The trim removed 3 bases at V and 4 bases at J, leaving 12 bases unmatched. The CDR3 covers 18 residues. CDR1 is MNHEY and CDR2 is SMNVEV in the germline V gene (reference sequence).

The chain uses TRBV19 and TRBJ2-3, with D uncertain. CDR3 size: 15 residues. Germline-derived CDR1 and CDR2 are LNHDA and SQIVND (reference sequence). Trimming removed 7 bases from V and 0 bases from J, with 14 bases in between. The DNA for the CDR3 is TGTGCCAGTAAGTCCTATGAAGCTAGCACAGATACGCAGTATTTT. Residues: CASKSYEASTDTQYF.

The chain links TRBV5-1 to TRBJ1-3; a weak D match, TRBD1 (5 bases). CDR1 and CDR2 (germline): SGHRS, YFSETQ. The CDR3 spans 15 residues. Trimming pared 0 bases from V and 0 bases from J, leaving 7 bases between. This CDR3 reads CASSLDRISGNTIYF. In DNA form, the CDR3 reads TGCGCCAGCAGCTTGGACAGGATCTCTGGAAACACCATATATTTT.

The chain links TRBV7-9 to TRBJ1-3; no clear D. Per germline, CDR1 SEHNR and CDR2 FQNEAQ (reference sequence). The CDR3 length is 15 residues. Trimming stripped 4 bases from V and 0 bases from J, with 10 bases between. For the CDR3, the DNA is TGTGCCAGCAGCTCGCGACTGAGCTCTGGAAACACCATATATTTT. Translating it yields CASSSRLSSGNTIYF.

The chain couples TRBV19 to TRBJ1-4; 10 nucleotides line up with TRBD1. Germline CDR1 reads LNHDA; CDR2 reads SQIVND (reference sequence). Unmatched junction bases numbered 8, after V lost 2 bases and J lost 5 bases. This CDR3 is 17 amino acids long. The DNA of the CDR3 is TGTGCCAGTAGTATATCGGCGGGACAGGGGCCAAATGAAAAACTGTTTTTT. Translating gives CASSISAGQGPNEKLFF.